This TCR beta chain was retrieved from a study of OX40 agonist ivuxolimab in advanced cancers. The repertoire was sequenced with immunoSEQ multiplex PCR; TCRdb's copy has only in-frame clones and lacks some. In the table there are 50,000 to 60,000 clones, approximately 89% of which are singletons. The CDR3 sequence is 17 residues long. This rearrangement joins TRBV1 to TRBJ2-1; the table's D gene call, TRBD1, was not cross checked with the DNA. TRBV1 is described as a pseudogene. The specimen comprised CD4+ or CD8+ T cells sorted from blood, sampled in a trial of the OX40 agonist ivuxolimab. This clonotype was obtained from an adult with an advanced solid tumor such as melanoma, head and neck, liver or kidney cancer. The chain's CDR3 is CTSSQVGRDTTYNEQFF. In nucleotides, the CDR3 is TGCACCAGCAGCCAAGTAGGCCGGGACACCACCTACAATGAGCAGTTCTTC.